Following are 10 T cell receptor beta chains from one sample sequenced in a study of PD-L1 blockade in urothelial cancer (dated by TCRdb to between 2016 and 2019). Library generation was performed with the immunoSEQ multiplex PCR assay. TCRdb mirrors the immuneACCESS table, restricted to in-frame sequences. Some clones are absent from its copies; in checked studies, under half trace to an unresolved V gene, and the reason for the others is unknown. This sample is represented by 70,000 to 95,000 clones; more than 70% of them were singletons. The ten largest clones capture 0.85% to 1% of the sample. According to the study, the label for this sample's time point signals: pretreatment peripheral blood. Source: PBMCs, taken around atezolizumab (anti-PD-L1) treatment. The receptor set was obtained from a woman of 80 years or more with urothelial cancer.

The rearrangement joins TRBV30 to TRBJ1-6, with 7 nucleotides matching TRBD1. Germline V gene data show CDR1 as GTSNPN and CDR2 as SVGIG (reference sequence). This CDR3 has 18 residues. V dropped 1 base and J dropped 7; count of bases not matched to a gene: 16. DNA of the CDR3: TGTGCCTGGAGTGCACGTGGAAGGGGGCTTGGCGTGAATTCACCCCTCCACTTT. Amino acid sequence: CAWSARGRGLGVNSPLHF.

The V call is TRBV5-1, the J call TRBJ2-3, with TRBD2 matching over 7 bases. The germline V gene encodes CDR1 SGHRS and CDR2 YFSETQ. V lost 2 bases and J lost 1; bases outside the gene matches: 1. This CDR3 is 14 amino acids long. This chain's CDR3 is CASSFTSGTDTQYF. CDR3 in DNA: TGCGCCAGCAGCTTTACTAGCGGCACAGATACGCAGTATTTT.

The chain employs TRBV4-2 and TRBJ2-7; 7 nucleotides align to TRBD2. Trimming at V came to 2 bases and at J to 7 bases, leaving 11 bases not matched to a gene. The germline V gene encodes CDR1 LGHNA and CDR2 YNFKEQ. The CDR3 covers 15 residues. The CDR3 protein is CASSQTGTPGREQYF. Written as DNA, the CDR3 is TGTGCCAGCAGCCAAACCGGGACTCCCGGGAGGGAGCAGTACTTC.

The chain recombines TRBV6-4 with TRBJ2-1; 8 bases agree with TRBD2. The CDR3 runs 13 residues. V lost 4 bases to trimming and J lost 9 bases; unmatched junction nucleotides: 5. CDR1 and CDR2 from the germline V gene are MRHNA and SNTAGT. CDR3 region: CASSAGLASEQFF. DNA of the CDR3: TGTGCCAGCAGTGCAGGACTAGCCAGTGAGCAGTTCTTC.

This clone was picked up one time. The chain combines TRBV18 with TRBJ2-7; 11 positions agree with TRBD1. This CDR3 region has 14 residues. The V gene end was trimmed by 3 bases and the J gene end by 9 bases; junction bases not matched to a gene: 7. The germline V gene has CDR1 KGHSH and CDR2 LQKENI. Here the CDR3 reads CASSPIGQGALQYF. DNA of the CDR3: TGTGCCAGCTCACCGATAGGACAGGGGGCTTTGCAGTACTTC. The entire variable domain, with the rest obtained from reference TRBV18 and TRBJ2-7, is as follows: NAGVMQNPRHLVRRRGQEARLRCSPMKGHSHVYWYRQLPEEGLKFMVYLQKENIIDESGMPKERFSAEFPKEGPSILRIQQVVRGDSAAYFCASSPIGQGALQYFGPGTRLTVT.

This clone has only a few counts. V and J are TRBV9 and TRBJ2-1; perhaps TRBD1 as D (5 bases). Germline lookup yields CDR1 SGDLS and CDR2 YYNGEE. Trimming took off 2 bases at V and 6 bases at J, with 15 bases between the two ends. This CDR3 region has 15 residues. In DNA form, the CDR3 reads TGTGCCAGCAGCGTGAGCCAGGGCCTGGGCAATGAGCAGTTCTTC. Its protein product is CASSVSQGLGNEQFF.

The rearrangement uses TRBV5-1 and TRBJ2-3; TRBD2 matches 13 bases. With V trimmed by 4 bases and J by 2 bases, 4 bases remained unmatched. The CDR3 is 16 amino acids. Germline CDR1 SGHRS, CDR2 YFSETQ. The CDR3 protein is CASSGGLAGFTDTQYF. CDR3 coding DNA: TGCGCCAGCAGCGGGGGACTAGCGGGATTCACAGATACGCAGTATTTT.

The V call is TRBV28, the J call TRBJ1-1; D unresolved. V lost 7 bases and J lost 3, with 12 bases in between. CDR3 length: 13 residues. CDR1 is MDHEN, CDR2 SYDVKM, per germline. CDR3: CASTPTRYTEAFF. In DNA form, the CDR3 reads TGTGCCAGCACCCCCACCAGGTACACTGAAGCTTTCTTT.

The chain employs TRBV27 and TRBJ1-2, with D unresolved. V lost 0 bases and J lost 2, with 4 bases in between. Germline lookup yields CDR1 MNHEY and CDR2 SMNVEV (reference sequence). The CDR3 has 13 residues. Here the CDR3 reads CASSLSENYGYTF. The DNA of the CDR3 is TGTGCCAGCAGTTTATCAGAGAACTATGGCTACACCTTC.

The genes are TRBV21-1 and TRBJ2-1; TRBD1, as called in the table, went unchecked against the DNA. TRBV21-1 corresponds to a pseudogene. CDR3 length equals 17 residues. DNA for the CDR3: TGTGCCAGCAGCGAGCGGACAGGGGAGAGCTCCTACAATGAGCAGTTCTTC. This encodes CASSERTGESSYNEQFF.